Each of the 4 T cell receptor beta chains below was sequenced from the same sample in a study of tumor-infiltrating lymphocytes in primary liver carcinoma. From 20-30 mg of unsorted bulk tissue, DNA and RNA were co-extracted together. From roughly 0.5 ug total RNA, TCR beta cDNA was generated with a primer in the constant region. Three nested multiplex PCR rounds, a slightly modified ARM-PCR method, built the TCR beta libraries. PCR rounds one and two used TRBV1-TRBV30 forward primers with a C-beta reverse primer for around 9 cycles each. TCRdb reprocessed the multiplex PCR reads with MiXCR, giving one entry per CDR3 protein. The table has about 54,000 distinct CDR3 sequences, around three quarters seen once. The sample comprised liver tumor tissue from sampling region 2. Subset here: tumor region T2, inferior pole. The receptors originated from a man aged 35-49 years with primary liver carcinoma and hepatitis B virus infection.

V gene TRBV5-5 combines with J gene TRBJ2-7, with TRBD2 identical over 10 bases. Germline V gene data show CDR1 as SGHKS and CDR2 as YYEKEE (reference sequence). There are 14 residues in the CDR3. V gave up 5 bases and J gave up 3 bases; unmatched junction bases: 5. This CDR3 reads CASRLTSGDYEQYF. The CDR3 DNA reads as TGTGCCAGCAGACTAACTAGCGGGGACTACGAGCAGTACTTC.

As regards this clonotype: At one boundary the junction diverges from the germline segment, which might be a read error. The chain joins TRBV6-5 to TRBJ2-4, with D tentatively TRBD1 or TRBD2 (5 bases each). The CDR3 is 17 residues long. Germline V gene data show CDR1 as MNHEY and CDR2 as SVGAGI. CDR3 protein: CASSYSNPTGTKNIHYF. CDR3 nucleotides: TGTGCCAGCAGTTACTCGAACCCTACGGGGACCAAAAACATTCACTACTTT.

This clonotype appeared many times. The rearrangement links TRBV5-6 to TRBJ2-1, with TRBD2 identical over 10 bases. The germline V gene encodes CDR1 SGHDT and CDR2 YYEEEE. The V and J ends lost 2 bases and 7 bases, in that order; junction bases with no gene match: 3. This CDR3 is 14 amino acids long. The CDR3 DNA is TGTGCCAGCAGCTTAGCGGGAGGGCCGAATGAGCAGTTCTTC. Translated, it gives CASSLAGGPNEQFF.

The chain is built from TRBV4-2 and TRBJ1-1; D unclear. Germline V gene data show CDR1 as LGHNA and CDR2 as YNFKEQ. The CDR3 runs to 14 residues. The germline V and J ends were trimmed by 4 bases and 7 bases, with 16 bases remaining between them. This CDR3 reads CASSPGGPGIEAFF. CDR3 sequence (DNA): TGTGCCAGCAGCCCAGGTGGGCCGGGGATTGAAGCTTTCTTT.